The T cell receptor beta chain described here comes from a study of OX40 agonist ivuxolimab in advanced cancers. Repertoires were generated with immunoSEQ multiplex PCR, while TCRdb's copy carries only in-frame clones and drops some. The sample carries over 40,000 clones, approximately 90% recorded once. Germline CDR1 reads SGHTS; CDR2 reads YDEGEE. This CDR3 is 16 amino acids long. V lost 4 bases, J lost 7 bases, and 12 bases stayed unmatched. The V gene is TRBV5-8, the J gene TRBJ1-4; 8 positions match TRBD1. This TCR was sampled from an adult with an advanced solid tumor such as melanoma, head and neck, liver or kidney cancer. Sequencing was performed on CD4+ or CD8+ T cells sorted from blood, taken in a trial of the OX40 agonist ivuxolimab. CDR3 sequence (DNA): TGTGCCAGCAGCCGAGCAGGGGGCGCCCCGATTGAAAAACTGTTTTTT. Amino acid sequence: CASSRAGGAPIEKLFF.